This T cell receptor beta chain was retrieved from a study of T-cell memory formation after mild COVID-19. As for the study in general: TCR clusters largely stayed donor specific.

With 4 bases clipped from V and 4 bases from J, the junction kept 4 bases outside the gene matches. The CDR3 length is 16 residues. Germline V lookup: CDR1 SGHTA, CDR2 FQGNSA. Constant-segment primers served in 5'RACE that generated TCR alpha and TCR beta cDNA libraries bearing sample barcodes and UMIs. One entry per CDR3 protein, called by TCRdb with MiXCR from the 5' RACE reads. The sample contains over 300,000 distinct CDR3 sequences, 20% to 25% of which appear only once. Study-wide results and limits: CD4+ clones that contracted lay mainly in CM and EM; CD8+ ones lay in EMRA. SARS-CoV-2 specificity was not confirmed for second-wave clones peaking on day 37.

To note about this clonotype: The antigen is not known.

This TCR was sampled from a man between 18 and 29 years old who had mild COVID-19 (a few samples of this study predate the infection). Cell type and time point are not known. The sequencing sample was made of PBMCs or a T cell subset sorted from them (not recorded which). This chain joins TRBV7-2 and TRBJ2-1, with 13 bases that match TRBD2. The CDR3 nucleotides are TGTGCCAGCAGCTCTCCGGGACTAGCGGGGTACAATGAGCAGTTCTTC. Translating it yields CASSSPGLAGYNEQFF.